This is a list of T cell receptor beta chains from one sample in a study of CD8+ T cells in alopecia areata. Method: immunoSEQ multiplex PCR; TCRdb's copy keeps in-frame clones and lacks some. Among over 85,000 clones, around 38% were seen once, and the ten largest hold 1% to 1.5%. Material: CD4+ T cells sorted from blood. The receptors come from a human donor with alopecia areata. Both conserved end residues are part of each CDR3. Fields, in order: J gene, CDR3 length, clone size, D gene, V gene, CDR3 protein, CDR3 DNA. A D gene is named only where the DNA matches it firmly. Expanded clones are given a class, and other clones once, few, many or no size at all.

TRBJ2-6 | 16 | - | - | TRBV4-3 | CASSQDLGSGANVLTF | TGCGCCAGCAGCCAAGATTTGGGCTCTGGGGCCAACGTCCTGACTTTC
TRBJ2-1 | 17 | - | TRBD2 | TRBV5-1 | CASSAGTSGRGNNEQFF | TGCGCCAGCAGCGCCGGGACTAGCGGGAGAGGGAACAATGAGCAGTTCTTC
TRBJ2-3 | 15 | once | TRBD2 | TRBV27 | CASSYLAGVTDTQYF | TGTGCCAGCAGTTACCTAGCGGGAGTGACAGATACGCAGTATTTT
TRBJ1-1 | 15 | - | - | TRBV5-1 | CASSTGSNRVTEAFF | TGCGCCAGCAGCACCGGAAGTAACAGGGTCACTGAAGCTTTCTTT
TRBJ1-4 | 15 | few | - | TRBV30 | CAWSVLGRGREKLFF | TGTGCCTGGAGTGTACTCGGCAGGGGAAGAGAAAAACTGTTTTTT
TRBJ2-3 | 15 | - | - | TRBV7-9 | CASSTRTTSTDTQYF | TGTGCCAGCAGCACACGGACAACTAGCACAGATACGCAGTATTTT
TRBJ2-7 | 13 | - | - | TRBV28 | CASRGTPSYEQYF | TGTGCCTCAAGGGGAACACCCTCCTACGAGCAGTACTTC
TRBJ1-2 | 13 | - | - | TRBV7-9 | CASSPAGDRGYTF | TGTGCCAGCAGCCCCGCGGGGGATAGGGGCTACACCTTC
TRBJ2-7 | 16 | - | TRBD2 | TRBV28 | CASSAPGRGYTSEQYF | TGTGCCAGCAGTGCTCCAGGGAGGGGATACACGTCAGAGCAGTACTTC
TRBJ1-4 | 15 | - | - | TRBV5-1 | CASSLGTGTNEKLFF | TGCGCCAGCAGCCTGGGGACGGGAACTAATGAAAAACTGTTTTTT
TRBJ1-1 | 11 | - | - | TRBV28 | CASSPRYEAFF | TGTGCCAGCAGTCCACGGTATGAAGCTTTCTTT
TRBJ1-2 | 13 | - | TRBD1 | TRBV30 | CAWSVQGAYGYTF | TGTGCCTGGAGTGTTCAGGGGGCCTATGGCTACACCTTC
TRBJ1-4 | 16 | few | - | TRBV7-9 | CASSLARHWGNEKLFF | TGTGCCAGCAGCTTAGCGCGACATTGGGGAAATGAAAAACTGTTTTTT
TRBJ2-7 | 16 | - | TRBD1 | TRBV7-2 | CASSPDRGRVGYEQYF | TGTGCCAGCAGTCCGGACAGGGGGCGCGTGGGCTACGAGCAGTACTTC
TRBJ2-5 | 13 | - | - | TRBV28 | CASSPGFQETQYF | TGTGCCAGCAGCCCCGGGTTTCAAGAGACCCAGTACTTC
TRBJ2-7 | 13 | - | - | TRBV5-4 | CASSLVGRREQYF | TGTGCCAGCAGCTTGGTTGGTCGTCGAGAGCAGTACTTC